This TCR beta chain was sequenced in a study of tumor-infiltrating lymphocytes in primary liver carcinoma. In the study overall: Surgeons resected the patients' primary liver carcinomas. Broader study findings: Tumor top-250-clone fractions significantly exceeded those of blood (p = 0.039).

Starting from around 500 ng of total RNA, TCR beta cDNA was produced with a primer in the constant region. Amplification in three nested multiplex PCR rounds with slightly modified ARM-PCR gave rise to TCR beta libraries. Use of TRBV1-TRBV30 forward primers with a C-beta reverse primer characterized the first two PCR rounds, which lasted roughly 9 cycles each. TCRdb fed the multiplex PCR reads into MiXCR, producing one record per CDR3 protein. This table has some 320,000 distinct CDR3 sequences, around three fifths appearing once. Germline DNA was also extracted, and blood RNA derived from unsorted whole blood. The CDR3 length is 15 residues. Trimming took 2 bases from V and 6 from J; bases not matched to a gene: 7. From germline, CDR1 is KGHDR and CDR2 SFDVKD. Regarding this clonotype: Antigen unknown.

This chain links TRBV24-1 with TRBJ2-3; 7 bases align to TRBD2. The TCR sequence derives from a man aged 40-49 years with primary liver carcinoma and hepatitis B virus infection. The sample comprised peripheral blood. In DNA form, the CDR3 reads TGTGCCACCAGTGATTCGAGGCAAGCGGGGGATACGCAGTATTTT. Encoded protein: CATSDSRQAGDTQYF.